This passage covers 25 T cell receptor beta chains from one sample sequenced in a study of cytomegalovirus exposure and HLA in healthy donors. Primers: 60 Vbeta forward and 13 Jbeta reverse. The assay was immunoSEQ multiplex PCR, and TCRdb's table has in-frame clones only and misses some. Of 100,000 to 150,000 clones in the sample, about 70% were seen once. The specimen was PBMCs. The receptors originated from a woman in her sixties or seventies in good health and CMV-seropositive.

The CDR3 spells CASRDGQGANEKLFF. Written as DNA, the CDR3 is TGCGCCAGCAGAGATGGACAGGGAGCTAATGAAAAACTGTTTTTT. The V gene is TRBV10-2, the J gene TRBJ1-4; the match to TRBD1 covers 8 bases. Germline lookup yields CDR1 WSHSY and CDR2 SAAADI. The CDR3 runs to 15 residues. The V segment lost 6 bases and the J segment 3 bases; nucleotides outside the gene matches: 6.

The gene calls are TRBV11-1 and TRBJ2-7, with 8 bases fitting TRBD1. Germline values: CDR1 SGHAT, CDR2 FQDESV (reference sequence). V lost 3 bases, J lost 9 bases, and 16 bases stayed unmatched. This CDR3 region has 16 residues. In DNA, the CDR3 is TGTGCCAGCAGCTTCGGCGGACAGGGAGCTTCGTCCGGGCAGTACTTC. This gives the protein CASSFGGQGASSGQYF.

V and J are TRBV19 and TRBJ2-1; 7 bases fit TRBD1. CDR3 length: 16 amino acids. CDR1 is LNHDA and CDR2 is SQIVND in the germline V gene (reference sequence). Trimming took 5 bases from V and 4 from J; bases not matched to a gene: 11. The CDR3 coding sequence is TGTGCCAGTAGTGGGCCACTCAGACAGGGATACAATGAGCAGTTCTTC. Protein sequence: CASSGPLRQGYNEQFF.

The sample holds one count of this clone. The CDR3 nucleotides are TGCGCCAGCAGCAGGGGGTTGTCGTTAAGCGGGGGGCCCCCCGGGGAGCTGTTTTTT. It encodes CASSRGLSLSGGPPGELFF. The V call is TRBV5-1, the J call TRBJ2-2, with 9 nucleotides matching TRBD2. Trimming removed 4 bases from V and 6 bases from J; junction bases left unmatched: 19. The CDR3 totals 19 residues. Germline-derived CDR1 and CDR2 are SGHRS and YFSETQ.

CDR3 in amino acids: CASSLLGDSNQPQHF. The CDR3 nucleotides are TGTGCCAGCAGCTTGTTAGGGGATAGCAATCAGCCCCAGCATTTT. The chain has TRBV5-6 and TRBJ1-5, with D maybe TRBD1 (5 bases). V shed 1 base and J shed 0 bases, with 8 bases lying between them. The CDR3 runs 15 residues. CDR1 is SGHDT, CDR2 YYEEEE, per germline.

V gene TRBV28 combines with J gene TRBJ2-7, with 9 bases fitting TRBD1. The CDR3 length is 14 residues. J gave up 2 bases and V 7 bases, and 6 bases lay outside the gene matches. CDR1 and CDR2 from the germline V gene are MDHEN and SYDVKM. The CDR3 nucleotides read TGTGCCAGCACCTTCGGGACAGGGACCTACGAGCAGTACTTC. It codes for CASTFGTGTYEQYF.

Worth noting for this clone: Germline is not matched at one junction end, which may reflect a read error. The V and J genes are TRBV30 and TRBJ2-7, with D possibly TRBD1 on 5 matching bases. The germline V gene encodes CDR1 GTSNPN and CDR2 SVGIG (reference sequence). This CDR3 spans 14 amino acids. In DNA form, the CDR3 reads TGTGTCTGGAGTGTAGACAGCAGCTCCTACGAGCAGTACTTC. This gives the protein CVWSVDSSSYEQYF.

This clone was seen more than once but under ten times. V gene TRBV4-1 combines with J gene TRBJ2-2; D possibly corresponds to TRBD1 (6 bases). Per germline, CDR1 MGHRA and CDR2 YSYEKL. This CDR3 is 17 amino acids long. Trimming cost V 1 base and J 4 bases, with 16 bases left between them. In nucleotides, the CDR3 is TGCGCCAGCAGCCAAGTGAGGGGGTTAATCGGCACCGGGGAGCTGTTTTTT. This sequence encodes CASSQVRGLIGTGELFF.

The rearrangement joins TRBV27 to TRBJ2-2; 8 bases match TRBD1. This CDR3 is 14 amino acids long. With 6 bases clipped from V and 7 bases from J, the junction kept 7 bases outside the gene matches. The germline V gene encodes CDR1 MNHEY and CDR2 SMNVEV (reference sequence). The CDR3 spells CASSQGARFGELFF. CDR3 in DNA: TGTGCCAGCAGCCAGGGGGCGCGTTTCGGGGAGCTGTTTTTT.

V and J are TRBV2 and TRBJ1-1; D gene ambiguous. The CDR3 length is 13 residues. Per the germline V gene, CDR1 is SNHLY and CDR2 is FYNNEI. Between the trimmed V and J ends, which lost 10 bases and 0 bases, there was a span of 12 bases. The CDR3 sequence: CAMQQVVNTEAFF. The CDR3 nucleotides are TGTGCCATGCAGCAGGTCGTGAACACTGAAGCTTTCTTT.

The chain joins TRBV30 to TRBJ1-1; possibly TRBD1 for D (5 bases). The CDR3 extends over 13 amino acids. Per the germline V gene, CDR1 is GTSNPN and CDR2 is SVGIG (reference sequence). V gave up 1 base and J gave up 0 bases, with 6 bases separating them. The CDR3 bases are TGTGCCTGGAGTGGACAGTTGAACACTGAAGCTTTCTTT. Translation: CAWSGQLNTEAFF.

V usage is TRBV6-5 and J usage is TRBJ1-3, with unresolved D. The CDR3 totals 15 residues. Germline V gene sequence: CDR1 MNHEY, CDR2 SVGAGI. V was shortened by 2 bases and J by 0 bases, with 8 bases between the two germline ends. The DNA of the CDR3 is TGTGCCAGCAGTTACGGGCCGAGCTCTGGAAACACCATATATTTT. It encodes CASSYGPSSGNTIYF.

There are a few counts of this clone. The chain recombines TRBV28 with TRBJ1-2, with 10 bases lining up with TRBD1. This CDR3 is built from 17 residues. V shed 2 bases, J shed 8 bases, and the junction held 14 bases outside the gene matches. Looked up from germline, CDR1 is MDHEN and CDR2 is SYDVKM. CDR3 in DNA: TGTGCCAGCAGTTTAGGGGACAGGGGCCTAGTATCGGGGGGCTACACCTTC. Translation: CASSLGDRGLVSGGYTF.

V usage is TRBV7-2 and J usage is TRBJ1-1, with a tentative D call TRBD1 (5 bases). CDR1 is SGHTA, CDR2 FQGNSA, per germline. Trimming stripped 5 bases from V and 0 bases from J, with 16 bases between. The CDR3 runs 16 residues. The CDR3 DNA is TGTGCCAGCAGCCCGGGAGGAAGGGGAATGAACACTGAAGCTTTCTTT. Protein product: CASSPGGRGMNTEAFF. Using reference TRBV7-2 and TRBJ1-1 for the parts outside the CDR3, the full variable domain is GAGVSQSPSNKVTEKGKDVELRCDPISGHTALYWYRQSLGQGLEFLIYFQGNSAPDKSGLPSDRFSAERTGGSVSTLTIQRTQQEDSAVYLCASSPGGRGMNTEAFFGQGTRLTVV.

This clone was counted between two and nine times. The rearrangement links TRBV2 to TRBJ2-7, with no clear D. CDR3 length: 13 residues. Germline CDR1 reads SNHLY; CDR2 reads FYNNEI. Trimming removed 3 bases at V and 2 bases at J, with 8 bases between. Written as DNA, the CDR3 is TGTGCCAGCAGTGACACTCAACCCTACGAGCAGTACTTC. Amino acids: CASSDTQPYEQYF.

V is TRBV15 and J is TRBJ2-1; D is ambiguous. The V and J ends lost 5 bases and 0 bases respectively, with 8 bases between them. The CDR3 runs 14 residues. The germline V gene encodes CDR1 LNHNV and CDR2 YYDKDF (reference sequence). CDR3: CATSEPSSYNEQFF. The CDR3 nucleotides read TGTGCCACCAGCGAACCTAGCTCCTACAATGAGCAGTTCTTC.

CDR3 amino acids: CASSSGGTEAFF. Written as DNA, the CDR3 is TGTGCCAGCAGCTCCGGCGGCACTGAAGCTTTCTTT. The J gene is TRBJ1-1, the V gene TRBV7-2; no definite D call. The CDR3 is made up of 12 amino acids. The V end lost 4 bases, the J end lost 4 bases, and 7 bases lay between the germline ends. CDR1 and CDR2 (germline): SGHTA, FQGNSA.

This chain uses TRBV7-9 with TRBJ2-5; a possible D gene is TRBD2 (6 bases). V was pared by 5 bases and J by 3 bases, with 19 bases between. The CDR3 runs to 16 residues. Looked up from germline, CDR1 is SEHNR and CDR2 is FQNEAQ (reference sequence). CDR3 sequence reads: CASSPPGGAVEETQYF. The CDR3 nucleotides are TGTGCCAGCAGCCCTCCCGGAGGGGCGGTCGAAGAGACCCAGTACTTC.

This chain links TRBV5-6 with TRBJ1-5, with 8 nucleotides matching TRBD1. V trimming: 3 bases; J trimming: 6 bases; junction bases outside the gene matches: 2. Germline loops: CDR1 SGHDT, CDR2 YYEEEE. The CDR3 covers 13 residues. CDR3 loop: CASSSGGTQPQHF. The CDR3 bases are TGTGCCAGCAGCTCAGGGGGCACTCAGCCCCAGCATTTT.

This chain links TRBV10-3 with TRBJ1-1, with a possible D match to TRBD1 (5 bases). Germline CDR1 ENHRY, CDR2 SYGVKD. Between the trimmed V and J ends, which lost 6 bases and 5 bases, there was a span of 10 bases. The CDR3 is 12 amino acids. The CDR3 sequence: CAIRSGRTEAFF. Written as DNA, the CDR3 is TGTGCCATCAGATCAGGGAGGACTGAAGCTTTCTTT.

The J gene is TRBJ2-3, the V gene TRBV19; TRBD2 is a possible D gene (9 bases). Looked up from germline, CDR1 is LNHDA and CDR2 is SQIVND (reference sequence). The V and J ends lost 3 bases and 5 bases respectively, with 18 bases between them. There are 16 residues in the CDR3. This CDR3 reads CASSIGPSGTGDTQYF. The CDR3 region has the DNA TGTGCCAGTAGTATTGGTCCTAGCGGGACAGGAGATACGCAGTATTTT.

The rearrangement joins TRBV29-1 to TRBJ2-1; TRBD1 matches at 10 bases. The trim removed 7 bases at V and 4 bases at J, leaving 19 bases unmatched. The CDR3 loop spans 18 amino acids. Germline lookup yields CDR1 SQVTM and CDR2 ANQGSEA. CDR3 sequence (DNA): TGCAGCGCTGCGGGGCAAAGGGTTAGGGACAGGGGATACAATGAGCAGTTCTTC. Amino acids: CSAAGQRVRDRGYNEQFF.

The chain recombines TRBV27 with TRBJ2-7, with 11 positions matching TRBD1. With V trimmed by 5 bases and J by 3 bases, 9 bases remained unmatched. Germline CDR1 reads MNHEY; CDR2 reads SMNVEV (reference sequence). The CDR3 is 16 amino acids. This chain's CDR3 is CASSQETGTGGYEQYF. CDR3 DNA sequence: TGTGCCAGCAGTCAAGAGACCGGGACAGGGGGCTACGAGCAGTACTTC.

This chain connects TRBV19 to TRBJ2-7, with 7 nucleotides matching TRBD2. CDR1 and CDR2 from the germline V gene are LNHDA and SQIVND (reference sequence). V was pared by 1 base and J by 3 bases, with 3 bases of the junction left unmatched. This CDR3 region has 14 residues. The CDR3 loop reads CASSIGWTSYEQYF. Written as DNA, the CDR3 is TGTGCCAGTAGTATAGGGTGGACTAGCTACGAGCAGTACTTC. Complete variable domain (other parts from reference TRBV19 and TRBJ2-7): DGGITQSPKYLFRKEGQNVTLSCEQNLNHDAMYWYRQDPGQGLRLIYYSQIVNDFQKGDIAEGYSVSREKKESFPLTVTSAQKNPTAFYLCASSIGWTSYEQYFGPGTRLTVT.

This clone has just a few counts. The rearrangement uses TRBV27 and TRBJ1-1, with no clear D. V lost 8 bases and J 3 bases, leaving 13 bases between the germline ends. CDR1 and CDR2 (germline): MNHEY, SMNVEV (reference sequence). The CDR3 totals 13 residues. The CDR3 reads CASFLSIDTEAFF. CDR3 sequence (DNA): TGTGCCAGCTTCCTCAGTATCGACACTGAAGCTTTCTTT.